This TCR beta chain originates from a study of T-cell reconstitution after alpha-beta-depleted transplantation in children. With 4 bases removed from V and 10 bases from J, the gap between germline ends came to 20 bases. This CDR3 has 16 amino acids. Per the germline V gene, CDR1 is SGHTA and CDR2 is FQGNSA. General study results and limits: One year post-transplant, T-cell counts and diversity were largely derived from T cells produced anew. Expanded graft clones, several hundred of them, were reportedly the source of alpha-beta T cells about two months after transplant. Some patients showed high day-60 TCRbeta diversity, which derived from surviving recipient T cells and thymic progenitors.

TCRbeta library preparation incorporated unique molecular identifiers. TCRdb ran MiXCR on the PCR reads and lists one entry per CDR3 protein. The sample has 44,000 or so distinct CDR3 sequences; around a tenth are singletons. The table lists this clonotype with many counts. Its antigen is as yet unknown. V usage is TRBV7-2 and J usage is TRBJ1-6, with a tentative D call TRBD1 (6 bases). This specimen consisted of PBMCs, mostly from graft donor cells, obtained 60 days after TCRalphabeta/CD19-depleted stem cell transplant. This receptor was obtained from a male patient aged 2 to 9 who had a stem cell transplant for chronic granulomatous disease, so the T cells may come from the graft donor. CDR3: CASSSMDRKGSSPLHF. CDR3 in DNA: TGTGCCAGCAGCTCGATGGACAGAAAAGGATCCTCACCCCTCCACTTT.